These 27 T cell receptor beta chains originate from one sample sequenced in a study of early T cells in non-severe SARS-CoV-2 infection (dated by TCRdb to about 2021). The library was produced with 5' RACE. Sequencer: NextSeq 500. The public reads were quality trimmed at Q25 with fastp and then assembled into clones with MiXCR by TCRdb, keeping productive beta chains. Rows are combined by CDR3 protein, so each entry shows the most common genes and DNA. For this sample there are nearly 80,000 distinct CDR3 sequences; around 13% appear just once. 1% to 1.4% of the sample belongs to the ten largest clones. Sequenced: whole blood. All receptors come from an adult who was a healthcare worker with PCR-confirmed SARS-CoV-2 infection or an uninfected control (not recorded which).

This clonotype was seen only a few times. CDR3 DNA sequence: TGTGCCAGCAGCTTAGTGGGGGGGTACTACAATGAGCAGTTCTTC. Translating it yields CASSLVGGYYNEQFF. This chain connects TRBV7-2 to TRBJ2-1; 7 bases map to TRBD2. CDR3 length: 15 residues. CDR1 is SGHTA, CDR2 FQGNSA, per germline. V gave up 1 base and J gave up 3 bases; unmatched junction bases: 3. Looking up the rest from reference TRBV7-2 and TRBJ2-1 gives the full variable domain: GAGVSQSPSNKVTEKGKDVELRCDPISGHTALYWYRQSLGQGLEFLIYFQGNSAPDKSGLPSDRFSAERTGGSVSTLTIQRTQQEDSAVYLCASSLVGGYYNEQFFGPGTRLTVL.

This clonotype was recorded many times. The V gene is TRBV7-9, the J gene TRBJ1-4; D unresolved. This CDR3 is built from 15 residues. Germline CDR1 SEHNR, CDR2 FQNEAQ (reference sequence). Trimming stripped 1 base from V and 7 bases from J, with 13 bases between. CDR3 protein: CASSLVPLKGEKLFF. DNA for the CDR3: TGTGCCAGCAGCTTAGTTCCCCTGAAGGGTGAAAAACTGTTTTTT.

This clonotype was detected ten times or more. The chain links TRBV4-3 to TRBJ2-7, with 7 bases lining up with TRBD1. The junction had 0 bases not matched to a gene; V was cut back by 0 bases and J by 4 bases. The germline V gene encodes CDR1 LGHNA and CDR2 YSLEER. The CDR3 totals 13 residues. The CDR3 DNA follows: TGCGCCAGCAGCCAAGACAGGGGGTACGAGCAGTACTTC. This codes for CASSQDRGYEQYF.

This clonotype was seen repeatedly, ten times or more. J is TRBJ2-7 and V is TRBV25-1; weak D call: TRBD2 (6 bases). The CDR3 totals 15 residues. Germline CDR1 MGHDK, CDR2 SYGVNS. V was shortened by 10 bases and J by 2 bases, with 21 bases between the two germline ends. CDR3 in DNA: TGTGCCACTACCCTCGGAGGGACGGCGGCCTACGAGCAGTACTTC. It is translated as CATTLGGTAAYEQYF.

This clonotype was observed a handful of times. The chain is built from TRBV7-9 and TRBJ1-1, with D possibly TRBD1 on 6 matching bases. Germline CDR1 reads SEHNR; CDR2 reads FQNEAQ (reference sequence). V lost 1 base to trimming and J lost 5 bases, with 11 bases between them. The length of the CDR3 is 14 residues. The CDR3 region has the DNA TGTGCCAGCAGCTTAGTTGCTCAGGGGACTGAAGCTTTCTTT. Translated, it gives CASSLVAQGTEAFF. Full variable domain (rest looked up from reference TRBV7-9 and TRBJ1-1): DTGVSQNPRHKITKRGQNVTFRCDPISEHNRLYWYRQTLGQGPEFLTYFQNEAQLEKSRLLSDRFSAERPKGSFSTLEIQRTEQGDSAMYLCASSLVAQGTEAFFGQGTRLTVV.

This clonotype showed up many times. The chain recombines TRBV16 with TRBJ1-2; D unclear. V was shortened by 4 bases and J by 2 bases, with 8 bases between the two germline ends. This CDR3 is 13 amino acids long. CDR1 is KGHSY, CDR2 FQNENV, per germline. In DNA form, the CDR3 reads TGTGCCAGCAGCCCAGGACGAAACTATGGCTACACCTTC. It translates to CASSPGRNYGYTF.

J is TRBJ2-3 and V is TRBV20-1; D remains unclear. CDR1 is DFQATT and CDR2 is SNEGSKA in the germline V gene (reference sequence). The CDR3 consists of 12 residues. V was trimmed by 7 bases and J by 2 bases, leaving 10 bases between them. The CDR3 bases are TGCAGTGTAGGGCTAAACACAGATACGCAGTATTTT. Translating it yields CSVGLNTDTQYF.

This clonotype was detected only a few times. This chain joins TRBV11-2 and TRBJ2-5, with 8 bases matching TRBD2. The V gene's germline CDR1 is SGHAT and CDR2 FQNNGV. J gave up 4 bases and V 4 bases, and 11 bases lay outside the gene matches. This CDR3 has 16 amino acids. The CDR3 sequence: CASSSLAGRVVETQYF. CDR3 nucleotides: TGTGCCAGCAGCTCATTAGCGGGGAGGGTGGTAGAGACCCAGTACTTC.

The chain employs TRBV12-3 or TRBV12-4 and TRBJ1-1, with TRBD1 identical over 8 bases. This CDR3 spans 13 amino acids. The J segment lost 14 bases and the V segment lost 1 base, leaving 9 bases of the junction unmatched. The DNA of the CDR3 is TGTGCCAGCAGTTTAGACGCCATCCACAGGGGGTTCTTT. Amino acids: CASSLDAIHRGFF.

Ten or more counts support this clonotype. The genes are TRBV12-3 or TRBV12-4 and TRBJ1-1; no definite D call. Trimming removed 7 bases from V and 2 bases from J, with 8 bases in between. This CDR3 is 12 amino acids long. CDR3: CASKPINTEAFF. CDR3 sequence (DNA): TGTGCCAGCAAGCCGATCAACACTGAAGCTTTCTTT.

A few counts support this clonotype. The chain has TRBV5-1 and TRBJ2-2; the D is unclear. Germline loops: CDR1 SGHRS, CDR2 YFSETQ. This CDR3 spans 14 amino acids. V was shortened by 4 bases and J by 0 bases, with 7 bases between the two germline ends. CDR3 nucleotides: TGCGCCAGCAGCCCCCTGGCGAACACCGGGGAGCTGTTTTTT. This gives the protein CASSPLANTGELFF.

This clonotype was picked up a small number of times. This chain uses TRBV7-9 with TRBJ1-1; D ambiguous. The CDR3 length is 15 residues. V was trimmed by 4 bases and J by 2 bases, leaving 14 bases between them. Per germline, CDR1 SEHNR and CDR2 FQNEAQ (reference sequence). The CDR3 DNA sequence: TGTGCCAGCAGCTCATCCTACACACCCAACACTGAAGCTTTCTTT. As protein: CASSSSYTPNTEAFF.

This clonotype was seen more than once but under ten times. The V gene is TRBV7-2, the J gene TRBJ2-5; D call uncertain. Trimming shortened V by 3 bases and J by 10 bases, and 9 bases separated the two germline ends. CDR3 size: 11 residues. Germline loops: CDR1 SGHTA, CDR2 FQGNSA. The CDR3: CASSFTRHQYF. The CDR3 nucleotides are TGTGCCAGCAGCTTTACAAGGCACCAGTACTTC.

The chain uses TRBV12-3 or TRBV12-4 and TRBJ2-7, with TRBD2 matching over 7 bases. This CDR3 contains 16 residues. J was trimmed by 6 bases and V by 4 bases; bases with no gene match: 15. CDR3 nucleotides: TGTGCCAGCAGTTCGCATGGGGGGGGAATCCTCGCCGAGCAGTACTTC. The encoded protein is CASSSHGGGILAEQYF.

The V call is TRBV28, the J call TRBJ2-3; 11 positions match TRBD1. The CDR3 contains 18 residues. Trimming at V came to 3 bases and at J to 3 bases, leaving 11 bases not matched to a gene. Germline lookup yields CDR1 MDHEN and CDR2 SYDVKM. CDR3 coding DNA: TGTGCCAGCAGTTTCTTGTGGGGACAGGGGGTGTTGACAGATACGCAGTATTTT. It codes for CASSFLWGQGVLTDTQYF.

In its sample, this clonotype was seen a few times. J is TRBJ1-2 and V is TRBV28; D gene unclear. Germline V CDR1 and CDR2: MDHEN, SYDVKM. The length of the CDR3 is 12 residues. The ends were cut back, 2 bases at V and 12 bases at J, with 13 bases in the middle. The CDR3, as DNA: TGTGCCAGCAGTTTAGGATCCCTTGGGGACACCTTC. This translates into CASSLGSLGDTF.

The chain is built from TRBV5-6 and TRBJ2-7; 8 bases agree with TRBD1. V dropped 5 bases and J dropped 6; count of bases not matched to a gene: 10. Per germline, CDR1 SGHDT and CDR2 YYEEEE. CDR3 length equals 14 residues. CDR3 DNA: TGTGCCAGCAGTAAGACAGGGGCGGTACCCGAGCAGTACTTC. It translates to CASSKTGAVPEQYF.

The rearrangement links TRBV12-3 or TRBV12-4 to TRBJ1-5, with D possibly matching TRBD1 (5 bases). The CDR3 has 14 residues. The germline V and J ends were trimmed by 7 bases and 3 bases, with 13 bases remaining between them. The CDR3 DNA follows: TGTGCCAGCAATCATGCTGGACACAATCAGCCCCAGCATTTT. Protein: CASNHAGHNQPQHF.

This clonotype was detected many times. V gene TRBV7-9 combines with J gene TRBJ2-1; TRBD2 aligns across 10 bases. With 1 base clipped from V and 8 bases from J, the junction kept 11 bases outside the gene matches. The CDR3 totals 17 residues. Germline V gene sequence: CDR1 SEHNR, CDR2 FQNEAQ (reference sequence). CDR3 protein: CASSLVLAGGAPHEQFF. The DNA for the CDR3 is TGTGCCAGCAGCTTAGTTTTAGCGGGGGGCGCCCCCCATGAGCAGTTCTTC.

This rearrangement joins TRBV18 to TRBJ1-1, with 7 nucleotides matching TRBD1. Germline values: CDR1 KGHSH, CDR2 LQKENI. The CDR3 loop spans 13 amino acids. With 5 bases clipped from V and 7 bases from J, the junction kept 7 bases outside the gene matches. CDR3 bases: TGTGCCAGCTCAACCGGGACAGAAATTGAAGCTTTCTTT. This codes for CASSTGTEIEAFF.

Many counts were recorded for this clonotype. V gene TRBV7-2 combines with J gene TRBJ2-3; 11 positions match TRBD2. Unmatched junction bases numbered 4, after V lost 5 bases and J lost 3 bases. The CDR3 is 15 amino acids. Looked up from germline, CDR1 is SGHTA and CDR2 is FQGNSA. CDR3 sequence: CASSTSGSGTDTQYF. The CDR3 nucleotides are TGTGCCAGCAGCACTAGCGGGAGTGGGACAGATACGCAGTATTTT.

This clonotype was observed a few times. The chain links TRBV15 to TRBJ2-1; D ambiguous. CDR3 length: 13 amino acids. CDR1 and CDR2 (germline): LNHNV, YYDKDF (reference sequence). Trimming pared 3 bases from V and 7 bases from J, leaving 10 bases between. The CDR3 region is CATSRPITNEQFF. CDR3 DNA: TGTGCCACCAGCAGGCCCATTACTAATGAGCAGTTCTTC.

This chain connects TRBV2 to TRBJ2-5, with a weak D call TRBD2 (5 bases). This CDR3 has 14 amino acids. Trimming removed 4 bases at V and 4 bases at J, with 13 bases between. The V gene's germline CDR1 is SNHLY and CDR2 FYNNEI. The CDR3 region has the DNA TGTGCCAGCAGTGGAGTCCGGGGTTCAGAGACCCAGTACTTC. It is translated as CASSGVRGSETQYF.

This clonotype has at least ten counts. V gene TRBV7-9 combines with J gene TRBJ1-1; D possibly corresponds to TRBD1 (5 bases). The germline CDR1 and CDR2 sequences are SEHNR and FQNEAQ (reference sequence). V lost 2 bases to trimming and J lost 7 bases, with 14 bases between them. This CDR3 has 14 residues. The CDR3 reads CASSLSPRAGEAFF. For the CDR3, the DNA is TGTGCCAGCAGCTTAAGTCCCAGGGCGGGTGAAGCTTTCTTT.

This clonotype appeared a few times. Written as DNA, the CDR3 is TGTGCCAGCAGTTTTTGGGGGCCCCCTGGAAACACCATATATTTT. Translating it yields CASSFWGPPGNTIYF. The chain links TRBV12-3 or TRBV12-4 to TRBJ1-3; perhaps TRBD1 as D (6 bases). This CDR3 comprises 15 residues. V lost 3 bases and J lost 2, with 11 bases in between.

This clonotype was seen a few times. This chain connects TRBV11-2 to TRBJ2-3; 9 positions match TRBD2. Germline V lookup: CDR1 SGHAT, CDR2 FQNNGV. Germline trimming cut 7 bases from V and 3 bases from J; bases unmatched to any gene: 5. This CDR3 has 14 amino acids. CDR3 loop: CASTLAGLTDTQYF. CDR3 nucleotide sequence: TGTGCCAGCACGCTAGCGGGGCTTACAGATACGCAGTATTTT.

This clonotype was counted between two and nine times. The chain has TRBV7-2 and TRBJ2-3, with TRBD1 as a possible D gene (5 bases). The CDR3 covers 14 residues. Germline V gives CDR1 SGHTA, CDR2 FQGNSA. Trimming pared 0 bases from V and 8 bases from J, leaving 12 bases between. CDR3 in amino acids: CASSLATDGFTQYF. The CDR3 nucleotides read TGTGCCAGCAGCTTAGCGACAGATGGATTTACGCAGTATTTT.